These 9 T cell receptor beta chains came from one sample sequenced in a study of cytomegalovirus exposure and HLA in healthy donors. Generated by immunoSEQ multiplex PCR, the TCRdb table keeps only in-frame clones and is missing some. The sample shows about 100,000 clones, about 85% of them seen only once. Sequenced sample: PBMCs. The origin of the receptors is a woman aged 18-29 years in good health and CMV-seronegative.

The V and J genes are TRBV23-1 and TRBJ2-7; D is perhaps TRBD2 (7 bases). TRBV23-1 is placed among ORFs of uncertain function. There are 15 residues in the CDR3. V was pared by 8 bases and J by 6 bases, with 23 bases between. The CDR3 reads CASLSGTTTSREQYF. The CDR3 DNA reads as TGCGCCAGCCTAAGCGGGACAACCACCTCTCGCGAGCAGTACTTC.

The rearrangement joins TRBV27 to TRBJ2-7, with TRBD2 identical over 8 bases. V was clipped by 7 bases and J by 0 bases; unmatched bases: 8. The CDR3 contains 15 residues. Germline values: CDR1 MNHEY, CDR2 SMNVEV (reference sequence). The CDR3 DNA reads TGTGCCAGCATATTACGGGGGGGATCCTCCTACGAGCAGTACTTC. Its translation is CASILRGGSSYEQYF.

This clone was counted once. V and J are TRBV5-4 and TRBJ2-4, with TRBD1 as a possible D gene (6 bases). The ends were cut back, 7 bases at V and 1 base at J, with 15 bases in the middle. The CDR3 is 15 residues long. CDR1 and CDR2 (germline): SGHNT, YYREEE (reference sequence). The CDR3 region has the DNA TGTGCCAGCGGACAGTCAAACGGGGCCAAAAACATTCAGTACTTC. Residues: CASGQSNGAKNIQYF.

The chain recombines TRBV5-1 with TRBJ1-2; TRBD1 matches at 7 bases. CDR3 length: 15 residues. The germline CDR1 and CDR2 sequences are SGHRS and YFSETQ. V was clipped by 0 bases and J by 4 bases; unmatched bases: 6. CDR3 amino acids: CASSLEQGLTYGYTF. Here the CDR3 DNA reads TGCGCCAGCAGCTTGGAACAGGGGCTGACCTATGGCTACACCTTC.

The chain joins TRBV29-1 to TRBJ1-4; 8 nucleotides line up with TRBD1. The CDR3 has 12 amino acids. V was clipped by 7 bases and J by 7 bases; unmatched bases: 5. Germline V gene data show CDR1 as SQVTM and CDR2 as ANQGSEA. Here the CDR3 DNA reads TGCAGCGGGGGGGGGACAGGTGAAAAACTGTTTTTT. Translated, it gives CSGGGTGEKLFF. Filled out from reference TRBV29-1 and TRBJ1-4, the complete variable domain reads SAVISQKPSRDICQRGTSLTIQCQVDSQVTMMFWYRQQPGQSLTLIATANQGSEATYESGFVIDKFPISRPNLTFSTLTVSNMSPEDSSIYLCSGGGTGEKLFFGSGTQLSVL.

This rearrangement joins TRBV28 to TRBJ1-1; D remains ambiguous. CDR1 and CDR2 from the germline V gene are MDHEN and SYDVKM. The CDR3 length is 13 residues. Trimming cost V 2 bases and J 7 bases, with 11 bases left between them. CDR3 nucleotides: TGTGCCAGCAGTTTAGCGCTCGAGGGTGAAGCTTTCTTT. The encoded protein is CASSLALEGEAFF.

The chain has TRBV29-1 and TRBJ2-3, with D hard to call. Germline CDR1 SQVTM, CDR2 ANQGSEA. Deletions cut 0 bases from V and 0 bases from J, with 4 bases between. The CDR3 extends over 13 amino acids. CDR3 coding DNA: TGCAGCGTTGAAGATTATAGCACAGATACGCAGTATTTT. Translation gives CSVEDYSTDTQYF.

The rearrangement joins TRBV4-1 to TRBJ2-7, with TRBD1 matching over 7 bases. The trim removed 0 bases at V and 2 bases at J, leaving 1 base unmatched. This CDR3 has 14 amino acids. From germline, CDR1 is MGHRA and CDR2 YSYEKL. The CDR3 here is CASSQERGPYEQYF. The DNA of the CDR3 is TGCGCCAGCAGCCAAGAAAGGGGGCCCTACGAGCAGTACTTC.

CDR3 amino acids: CASSHQQDWTGELFF. CDR3 nucleotide sequence: TGTGCCAGCAGCCACCAACAGGATTGGACCGGGGAGCTGTTTTTT. The rearrangement uses TRBV28 and TRBJ2-2, with D possibly TRBD1 on 5 matching bases. Trimming removed 6 bases from V and 5 bases from J, with 16 bases in between. Germline CDR1 and CDR2: MDHEN and SYDVKM. This CDR3 is 15 amino acids long.